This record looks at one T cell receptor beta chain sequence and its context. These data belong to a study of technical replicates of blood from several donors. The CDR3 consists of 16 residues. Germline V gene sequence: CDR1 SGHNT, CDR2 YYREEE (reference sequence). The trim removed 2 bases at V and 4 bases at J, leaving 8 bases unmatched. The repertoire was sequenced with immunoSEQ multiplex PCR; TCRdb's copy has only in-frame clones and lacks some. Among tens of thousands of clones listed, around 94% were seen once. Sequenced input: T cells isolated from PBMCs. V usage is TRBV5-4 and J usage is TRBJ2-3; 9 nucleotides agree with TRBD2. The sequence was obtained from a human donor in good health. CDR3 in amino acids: CASSFPKREDSDTQYF. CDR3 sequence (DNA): TGTGCCAGCAGCTTCCCTAAGCGGGAGGACTCAGATACGCAGTATTTT.